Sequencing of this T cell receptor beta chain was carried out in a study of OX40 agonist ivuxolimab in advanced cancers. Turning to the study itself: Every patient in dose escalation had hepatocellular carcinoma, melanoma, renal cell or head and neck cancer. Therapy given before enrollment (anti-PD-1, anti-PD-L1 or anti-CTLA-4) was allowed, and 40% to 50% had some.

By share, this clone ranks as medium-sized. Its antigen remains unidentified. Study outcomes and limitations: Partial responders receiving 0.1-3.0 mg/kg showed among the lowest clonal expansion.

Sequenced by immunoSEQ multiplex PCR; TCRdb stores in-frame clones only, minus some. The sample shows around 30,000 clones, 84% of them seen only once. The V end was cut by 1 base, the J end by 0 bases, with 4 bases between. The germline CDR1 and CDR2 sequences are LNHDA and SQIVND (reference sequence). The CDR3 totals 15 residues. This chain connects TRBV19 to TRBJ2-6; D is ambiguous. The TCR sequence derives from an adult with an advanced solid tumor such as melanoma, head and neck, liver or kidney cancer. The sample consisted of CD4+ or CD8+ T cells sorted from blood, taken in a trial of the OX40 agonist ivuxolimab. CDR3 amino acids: CASSIGGSGANVLTF. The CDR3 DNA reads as TGTGCCAGTAGTATAGGGGGCTCTGGGGCCAACGTCCTGACTTTC.